One sample yielded the 24 T cell receptor beta chains listed below, sequenced in a study of T cells in tuberculosis. The time point was: new active TB diagnosis, blood taken before or within 7 days of starting treatment. Here immunoSEQ multiplex PCR was the method, and the copy in TCRdb shows in-frame clones only, minus some. The data show about 50,000 clones, 90% to 95% seen once. Sequences were derived from PBMCs, sampled at tuberculosis diagnosis. The origin of the receptors is an adult with tuberculosis.

This rearrangement joins TRBV27 to TRBJ1-2; D uncertain. The CDR3 contains 16 residues. CDR1 is MNHEY, CDR2 SMNVEV, per germline (reference sequence). Deletions cut 3 bases from V and 4 bases from J, with 18 bases between. CDR3 bases: TGTGCCAGCAGTTTGGGCCCGTCGGGGTATGGCTATGGCTACACCTTC. It specifies CASSLGPSGYGYGYTF.

This chain joins TRBV30 and TRBJ1-1; D unclear. Germline CDR1 reads GTSNPN; CDR2 reads SVGIG (reference sequence). V was pared by 0 bases and J by 4 bases, with 12 bases between. The CDR3 runs to 14 residues. The CDR3 is CAWSVLGDLTEAFF. CDR3 sequence (DNA): TGTGCCTGGAGTGTACTCGGGGATCTCACTGAAGCTTTCTTT.

The chain links TRBV29-1 to TRBJ1-1, with 7 bases matching TRBD1. This CDR3 has 12 amino acids. With 7 bases clipped from V and 3 bases from J, the junction kept 5 bases outside the gene matches. Germline CDR1 and CDR2: SQVTM and ANQGSEA. CDR3 sequence (DNA): TGCAGCGCAGGGGGGCGTCACACTGAAGCTTTCTTT. Amino acids: CSAGGRHTEAFF.

The rearrangement uses TRBV5-1 and TRBJ2-1; tentatively, D is TRBD2 (7 bases). CDR3 length: 15 amino acids. With 0 bases removed from V and 5 bases from J, the gap between germline ends came to 12 bases. CDR1 SGHRS and CDR2 YFSETQ come from the germline V gene. In nucleotides, the CDR3 is TGCGCCAGCAGCTTGGTAGGGGGGGACCACAATGAGCAGTTCTTC. It specifies CASSLVGGDHNEQFF.

The J gene is TRBJ1-1, the V gene TRBV29-1; D is perhaps TRBD1 (6 bases). Germline CDR1 SQVTM, CDR2 ANQGSEA. The CDR3 totals 11 residues. Trimming cost V 6 bases and J 6 bases, with 11 bases left between them. CDR3 amino acids: CSVVQGPEAFF. CDR3 nucleotide sequence: TGCAGCGTGGTACAGGGACCTGAAGCTTTCTTT.

The chain couples TRBV19 to TRBJ2-5; TRBD1 is a possible D gene (5 bases). The germline V and J ends were trimmed by 2 bases and 5 bases, with 12 bases remaining between them. This CDR3 contains 14 residues. The V gene's germline CDR1 is LNHDA and CDR2 SQIVND (reference sequence). The CDR3 is CASSIPGLDETQYF. Here the CDR3 DNA reads TGTGCCAGTAGTATACCAGGGCTGGACGAGACCCAGTACTTC.

The CDR3 region is CASSLGSGEVRETQYF. The CDR3 DNA reads as TGTGCCAGCAGCTTAGGGTCCGGGGAAGTCAGAGAGACCCAGTACTTC. The chain is built from TRBV7-8 and TRBJ2-5; D is perhaps TRBD2 (5 bases). The CDR3 loop spans 16 amino acids. The germline CDR1 and CDR2 sequences are SGHVS and FQNEAQ. Trimming cost V 1 base and J 4 bases, with 16 bases left between them.

Only one count was recorded for this clone. The CDR3 nucleotides are TGTGCCAGCAGCTTGGGGGCAGGAGGCGGGGAAAAACTGTTTTTT. It is translated as CASSLGAGGGEKLFF. This sequence joins TRBV5-4 and TRBJ1-4; D gene uncertain. Trimming removed 0 bases from V and 8 bases from J, with 14 bases in between. The CDR3 consists of 15 residues. Germline V gene sequence: CDR1 SGHNT, CDR2 YYREEE (reference sequence).

The chain couples TRBV5-1 to TRBJ2-2, with 7 bases fitting TRBD1. V was pared by 0 bases and J by 6 bases, with 5 bases of the junction left unmatched. There are 15 residues in the CDR3. Germline CDR1 is SGHRS and CDR2 is YFSETQ. CDR3 amino acids: CASSLVRGRSGELFF. CDR3 in DNA: TGCGCCAGCAGCTTGGTGAGGGGGCGGTCCGGGGAGCTGTTTTTT.

The chain links TRBV5-1 to TRBJ2-2; 9 positions agree with TRBD1. The CDR3 sequence is 15 residues long. V dropped 2 bases and J dropped 4; count of bases not matched to a gene: 3. The germline gives CDR1 SGHRS, CDR2 YFSETQ. The CDR3: CASSLQGARTGELFF. The CDR3 DNA follows: TGCGCCAGCAGCTTACAGGGGGCTCGCACCGGGGAGCTGTTTTTT.

This clone appeared a single time. This rearrangement joins TRBV7-2 to TRBJ2-7; 9 nucleotides line up with TRBD1. With V trimmed by 5 bases and J by 0 bases, 5 bases remained unmatched. The CDR3 covers 15 residues. CDR1 SGHTA and CDR2 FQGNSA come from the germline V gene. CDR3 sequence (DNA): TGTGCCAGCAGCGTACCGGGACAGGGCTCCTACGAGCAGTACTTC. It translates to CASSVPGQGSYEQYF.

J is TRBJ1-2 and V is TRBV4-2; D possibly corresponds to TRBD1 (5 bases). The CDR3 is 15 residues long. Germline loops: CDR1 LGHNA, CDR2 YNFKEQ. V lost 0 bases to trimming and J lost 4 bases, with 12 bases between them. The CDR3: CASSQDRGRAYGYTF. In nucleotides, the CDR3 is TGTGCCAGCAGCCAAGATCGAGGCAGGGCCTATGGCTACACCTTC.

The rearrangement joins TRBV28 to TRBJ1-2, with 8 nucleotides matching TRBD1. The CDR3 has 14 amino acids. The junction had 4 bases not matched to a gene; V was cut back by 4 bases and J by 3 bases. Per germline, CDR1 MDHEN and CDR2 SYDVKM. The CDR3 DNA reads TGTGCCAGCAGTTCAGGGGGCGCGGACTATGGCTACACCTTC. It codes for CASSSGGADYGYTF.

The chain links TRBV29-1 to TRBJ2-1; D may be TRBD2 (5 bases). The CDR3 is made up of 14 amino acids. Trimming left V 6 bases short and J 4 bases short, with 16 bases between. Germline V gene data show CDR1 as SQVTM and CDR2 as ANQGSEA. In DNA, the CDR3 is TGCAGCGTCTCGTCCCAGGAGGCGTACAATGAGCAGTTCTTC. Protein product: CSVSSQEAYNEQFF.

CDR3 sequence (DNA): TGTGCCTGGAGTGTTGGCGGGGCTGGGGCCAACGTCCTGACTTTC. It codes for CAWSVGGAGANVLTF. The V and J genes are TRBV30 and TRBJ2-6, with a tentative D call TRBD2 (6 bases). The germline gives CDR1 GTSNPN, CDR2 SVGIG (reference sequence). The V gene lost 0 bases and the J gene lost 2 bases, with 8 bases spanning the gap. The CDR3 runs 15 residues. Full variable domain (outside the CDR3, taken from reference TRBV30 and TRBJ2-6): SQTIHQWPATLVQPVGSPLSLECTVEGTSNPNLYWYRQAAGRGLQLLFYSVGIGQISSEVPQNLSASRPQDRQFILSSKKLLLSDSGFYLCAWSVGGAGANVLTFGAGSRLTVL.

The chain employs TRBV7-9 and TRBJ1-3; maybe TRBD1 (6 bases). V dropped 3 bases and J dropped 0 bases, with 18 bases sitting between them. The CDR3 spans 18 residues. Germline V lookup: CDR1 SEHNR, CDR2 FQNEAQ (reference sequence). The CDR3 bases are TGTGCCAGCAGCTTGGGACACCAGTGGGGGAGCTCTGGAAACACCATATATTTT. Translation: CASSLGHQWGSSGNTIYF.

The chain has TRBV27 and TRBJ2-3; TRBD2 aligns across 7 bases. The CDR3 has 15 amino acids. V trimming: 4 bases; J trimming: 6 bases; junction bases outside the gene matches: 10. From germline, CDR1 is MNHEY and CDR2 SMNVEV (reference sequence). CDR3 DNA: TGTGCCAGCAGTTCGAGCGGGACCATCAGTGATACGCAGTATTTT. Amino acids: CASSSSGTISDTQYF.

The chain links TRBV11-2 to TRBJ2-1, with D unresolved. CDR3 length equals 14 residues. Trimming removed 2 bases from V and 5 bases from J, with 10 bases in between. Germline values: CDR1 SGHAT, CDR2 FQNNGV. DNA for the CDR3: TGTGCCAGCAGCTTACAGGTAACCAACAATGAGCAGTTCTTC. Translation: CASSLQVTNNEQFF.

V gene TRBV18 combines with J gene TRBJ2-3, with D maybe TRBD2 (6 bases). Germline assignment: CDR1 KGHSH and CDR2 LQKENI. There are 15 residues in the CDR3. V was pared by 1 base and J by 0 bases, with 8 bases between. The chain's CDR3 is CASSPLSGSTDTQYF. CDR3 DNA: TGTGCCAGCTCACCACTCAGCGGGAGCACAGATACGCAGTATTTT.

The CDR3 DNA is TGCGCCAGCAGCCAAGTGGCCCGGACTAACGGGTTCTCGGGAAACATTCAGTACTTC. Amino acids: CASSQVARTNGFSGNIQYF. This chain uses TRBV4-3 with TRBJ2-4, with TRBD2 as a possible D gene (6 bases). CDR3 length: 19 residues. Trimming left V 1 base short and J 6 bases short, with 25 bases between. Germline V lookup: CDR1 LGHNA, CDR2 YSLEER.

The chain carries TRBV25-1 and TRBJ2-7; D is unclear. V lost 6 bases to trimming and J lost 2 bases, with 20 bases between them. From germline, CDR1 is MGHDK and CDR2 SYGVNS. The CDR3 has 16 residues. CDR3: CASRSKSAGTAYEQYF. The CDR3 nucleotides are TGTGCCAGCAGATCTAAATCGGCAGGCACGGCCTACGAGCAGTACTTC.

The chain joins TRBV9 to TRBJ2-1, with 9 bases matching TRBD1. Germline V lookup: CDR1 SGDLS, CDR2 YYNGEE. The J segment lost 7 bases and the V segment lost 4 bases, leaving 6 bases of the junction unmatched. The CDR3 contains 14 residues. The CDR3 DNA is TGTGCCAGCAGCCCCTGGACAGGGGAGAATGAGCAGTTCTTC. This codes for CASSPWTGENEQFF. Filled out from reference TRBV9 and TRBJ2-1, the complete variable domain reads DSGVTQTPKHLITATGQRVTLRCSPRSGDLSVYWYQQSLDQGLQFLIQYYNGEERAKGNILERFSAQQFPDLHSELNLSSLELGDSALYFCASSPWTGENEQFFGPGTRLTVL.

This sequence joins TRBV6-5 and TRBJ1-2; the match to TRBD1 covers 7 bases. The V and J ends lost 6 bases and 3 bases, in that order; junction bases with no gene match: 7. Germline CDR1 is MNHEY and CDR2 is SVGAGI. The CDR3 has 14 amino acids. The CDR3 sequence is CASRVDRRDYGYTF. The CDR3 coding sequence is TGTGCCAGCAGGGTGGACAGGAGGGACTATGGCTACACCTTC.

This chain joins TRBV29-1 and TRBJ1-1, with D unclear. V was pared by 1 base and J by 6 bases, with 15 bases between. The CDR3 totals 14 residues. Germline V gene lookup returns CDR1 SQVTM and CDR2 ANQGSEA. The CDR3 here is CSVEGVGREAEAFF. The CDR3 region has the DNA TGCAGCGTTGAAGGGGTTGGACGGGAAGCTGAAGCTTTCTTT. Variable domain in full (rest from reference TRBV29-1 and TRBJ1-1): SAVISQKPSRDICQRGTSLTIQCQVDSQVTMMFWYRQQPGQSLTLIATANQGSEATYESGFVIDKFPISRPNLTFSTLTVSNMSPEDSSIYLCSVEGVGREAEAFFGQGTRLTVV.